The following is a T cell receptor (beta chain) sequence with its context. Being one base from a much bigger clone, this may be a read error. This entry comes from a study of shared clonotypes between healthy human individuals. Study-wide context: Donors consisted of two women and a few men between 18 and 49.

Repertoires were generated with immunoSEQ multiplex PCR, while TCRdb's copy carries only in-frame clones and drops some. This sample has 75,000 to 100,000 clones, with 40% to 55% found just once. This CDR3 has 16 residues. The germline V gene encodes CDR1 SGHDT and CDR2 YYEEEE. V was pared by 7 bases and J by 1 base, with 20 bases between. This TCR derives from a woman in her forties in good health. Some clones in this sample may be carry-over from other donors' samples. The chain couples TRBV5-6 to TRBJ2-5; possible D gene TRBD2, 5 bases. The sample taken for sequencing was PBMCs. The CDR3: CASGPGLAQPQETQYF. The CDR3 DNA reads TGTGCCAGCGGCCCGGGCCTAGCTCAGCCCCAAGAGACCCAGTACTTC.